This TCR beta chain stems from a study of blood T cell repertoires in COVID-19. Overall study context: Some COVID-19 samples were acute and others convalescent; all came from the United States, Italy and Spain. Sources were T cells, B-cell-depleted T cells, or PBMCs; the material itself was cDNA or gDNA.

Trimming took off 1 base at V and 6 bases at J, with 13 bases between the two ends. Looked up from germline, CDR1 is SGHTA and CDR2 is FQGNSA. The CDR3 length is 14 residues. Original handling: For nucleated cells, counts were estimated from reference gene primer amplification. TCRdb's copy holds only in-frame clones and misses some; the assay was immunoSEQ multiplex PCR. V and J calls and clone size are given by that table; D and trimming were obtained from the DNA. The sample includes 110,000 to 150,000 clones, approximately 86% of them seen just once. The gene calls are TRBV7-2 and TRBJ2-7; D call uncertain. This receptor was taken from a human donor in a cohort sampled during active COVID-19. Sequences were obtained from peripheral blood. The CDR3 DNA reads TGTGCCAGCAGCTTAGTTCCAGCAGGATCCGAGCAGTACTTC. Translating gives CASSLVPAGSEQYF.